Given below is one TCR beta chain in context. Its antigen is currently unknown. TCRdb keeps only in-frame clones here, not all; method: immunoSEQ multiplex PCR. This sample has about 130,000 clones, with about 90% found just once. These data come from a study of T cell responses to AZD1222 COVID-19 vaccine. The V and J ends lost 2 bases and 5 bases respectively, with 11 bases between them. The CDR3 totals 14 residues. Germline CDR1 SGHRS, CDR2 YFSETQ. General study findings and limits: Once two AZD1222 doses were given, Spike-specific TCR breadth and depth went up.

The TCR comes from an adult in good health. Sequencing used peripheral blood, obtained on day 0 of MenACWY control vaccination. The rearrangement uses TRBV5-1 and TRBJ2-1, with D tentatively TRBD2 (6 bases). This CDR3 is CASSFGGPNNEQFF. The CDR3, as DNA: TGCGCCAGCAGCTTCGGGGGTCCCAACAATGAGCAGTTCTTC.